Listed here is a single TCR beta chain. Its specificity is unknown. Sequencing was performed with immunoSEQ multiplex PCR; in TCRdb, only in-frame clones are kept and a portion is missing. The sample lists around 50,000 clones; 94% were seen once. This specimen belongs to a study of cytomegalovirus exposure and HLA in healthy donors. About the research overall: It was reported in a later analysis that the 120 validation repertoires used the same platform as the 666 first-cohort repertoires. Broader study findings: Subsequent analysis found a tendency for first-cohort TCR clusters to co-occur within the approximately 130 validation repertoires.

Per the germline V gene, CDR1 is SGHRS and CDR2 is YFSETQ. Trimming removed 4 bases at V and 6 bases at J, with 7 bases between. This CDR3 is 11 amino acids long. This receptor was obtained from a woman aged 18-29 years in good health and CMV-seropositive. This chain connects TRBV5-1 to TRBJ1-1; D gene uncertain. Input material: PBMCs. This CDR3 is CASSLGAEAFF. CDR3 nucleotide sequence: TGCGCCAGCAGCCTCGGAGCTGAAGCTTTCTTT.